The rows below give T cell receptor beta chains drawn from one sample of a study of cytomegalovirus exposure and HLA in healthy donors. Sequencing was performed with immunoSEQ multiplex PCR; in TCRdb, only in-frame clones are kept and a portion is missing. The top ten hold less than 35% of the sample, which has about 130,000 clones, approximately 80% seen once. Specimen: PBMCs. These receptors all stem from a young man in good health and CMV-seropositive. Both conserved end residues are part of each CDR3. D genes are given only for firm matches. Clone size appears in some rows only: once, few, many, or a class for an expanded clone.

TRBD1 TRBJ2-7 TRBV11-2 NA TGTGCCAGCAGTTTCGACAGGGGGCCCTACGAGCAGTACTTC CASSFDRGPYEQYF
NA TRBJ1-6 TRBV10-3 NA TGTGCCAGCTCGACAGAATCACCTCATAATTCACCCCTCCACTTT CASSTESPHNSPLHF
NA TRBJ2-2 TRBV6-1 NA TGTGCCAGCAGTCCGTATAGCGCCGACACCGGGGAGCTGTTTTTT CASSPYSADTGELFF
TRBD2 TRBJ2-1 TRBV5-1 NA TGCGCCAGCAGCTTGATCGGCGGGAGCTCCTACAATGAGCAGTTCTTC CASSLIGGSSYNEQFF
TRBD1 TRBJ1-4 TRBV5-1 few TGCGCCAGCAGTTCCTCTGACAGGGAGAAACTGTTTTTT CASSSSDREKLFF
NA TRBJ2-5 TRBV7-2 NA TGTGCCAGCAGCCGACTAGTTCTGGGAGAAGAGACCCAGTACTTC CASSRLVLGEETQYF
TRBD2 TRBJ2-3 TRBV27 NA TGTGCCAGCAGCGCTTCAGGGAGGGGCACAGATACGCAGTATTTT CASSASGRGTDTQYF
NA TRBJ1-1 TRBV7-3 NA TGTGCCAGCAGCTTACAACCAGACACTGAAGCTTTCTTT CASSLQPDTEAFF
NA TRBJ1-2 TRBV5-1 NA TGCGCCAGCGCCCCCGGACAGCCCAACTATGGCTACACCTTC CASAPGQPNYGYTF
NA TRBJ1-1 TRBV30 NA TGTGCCTGGAGACAGGAGAACACTGAAGCTTTCTTT CAWRQENTEAFF
NA TRBJ2-2 TRBV6-1 NA TGTGCCAGCACCGAGGGTTCGAAAACCGGGGAGCTGTTTTTT CASTEGSKTGELFF